Below, 31 T cell receptor beta chains from the same sample are listed, as sequenced in a study of shared clonotypes between healthy human individuals (dated by TCRdb to 2019 to 2021). Libraries were made using the immunoSEQ multiplex PCR assay. TCRdb obtained this table from immuneACCESS and retained in-frame rearrangements with V and J assigned. These tables miss some clones; where compared with another copy, unresolved V genes account for less than half of the shortfall, and the remainder is unexplained. The sample has 2 million to 2.5 million clones on record, just under 95% of them singletons. 0.3% to 0.4% of the sample goes to the ten largest clones. Sequenced input: naive CD4+ T cells from PBMCs. The cell subset or site label corresponds to: CD45RA+ positively selected. These receptors were collected from a young man in good health. Some clones in this sample may be carry-over from other donors' samples.

This rearrangement joins TRBV5-1 to TRBJ2-7, with D hard to call. Trimming pared 0 bases from V and 2 bases from J, leaving 9 bases between. Germline CDR1 and CDR2: SGHRS and YFSETQ. There are 14 residues in the CDR3. The CDR3 here is CASSLGLPPYEQYF. The CDR3 DNA reads as TGCGCCAGCAGCTTGGGCCTACCCCCCTACGAGCAGTACTTC. The full variable domain, rest sourced from reference TRBV5-1 and TRBJ2-7, is KAGVTQTPRYLIKTRGQQVTLSCSPISGHRSVSWYQQTPGQGLQFLFEYFSETQRNKGNFPGRFSGRQFSNSRSEMNVSTLELGDSALYLCASSLGLPPYEQYFGPGTRLTVT.

V is TRBV29-1 and J is TRBJ2-1, with D uncertain. V was shortened by 3 bases and J by 2 bases, with 8 bases between the two germline ends. CDR3 length equals 13 residues. CDR1 and CDR2 from the germline V gene are SQVTM and ANQGSEA. CDR3 in amino acids: CSVDRQTYNEQFF. In nucleotides, the CDR3 is TGCAGCGTTGACAGGCAGACCTACAATGAGCAGTTCTTC.

Turning to this clone: The same CDR3 is also encoded by other DNA sequences in this sample. The chain recombines TRBV5-5 with TRBJ2-7; no firm D call. This CDR3 is 12 amino acids long. Trimming took 0 bases from V and 3 from J, leaving 4 bases between them. Per the germline V gene, CDR1 is SGHKS and CDR2 is YYEKEE (reference sequence). The CDR3, as DNA: TGTGCCAGCAGCTTGGGCCTCTACGAGCAGTACTTC. Amino acids: CASSLGLYEQYF.

This chain uses TRBV28 with TRBJ2-3, with 14 bases that match TRBD2. J was trimmed by 4 bases and V by 5 bases; bases with no gene match: 11. The germline gives CDR1 MDHEN, CDR2 SYDVKM. This CDR3 spans 18 amino acids. The CDR3 DNA reads as TGTGCCAGCAGTCTCCAGGGACTAGCGGGAGTTCAGGCAGATACGCAGTATTTT. As protein: CASSLQGLAGVQADTQYF.

About this clone itself: The same CDR3 also results from other DNA sequences found in this sample. The CDR3 DNA reads as TGTGCCAGCAGCCCTACTAGGAATGAGCAGTTCTTC. Translated, it gives CASSPTRNEQFF. J is TRBJ2-1 and V is TRBV7-2; tentatively, D is TRBD2 (5 bases). Trimming pared 5 bases from V and 7 bases from J, leaving 9 bases between. CDR3 length: 12 amino acids. Germline values: CDR1 SGHTA, CDR2 FQGNSA.

The rearrangement joins TRBV6-5 to TRBJ1-5; D remains ambiguous. The V end lost 2 bases, the J end lost 7 bases, and 15 bases lay between the germline ends. Germline CDR1 reads MNHEY; CDR2 reads SVGAGI. The CDR3 is 15 amino acids. This chain's CDR3 is CASSYRPGGHQPQHF. CDR3 bases: TGTGCCAGCAGTTACCGTCCGGGAGGCCACCAGCCCCAGCATTTT.

The chain links TRBV7-9 to TRBJ1-1; 7 nucleotides agree with TRBD1. CDR3 length: 15 amino acids. Germline values: CDR1 SEHNR, CDR2 FQNEAQ (reference sequence). V trimming: 5 bases; J trimming: 0 bases; junction bases outside the gene matches: 6. The CDR3 nucleotides read TGTGCCAGCAGCGATTTTCAGGGGGTGAACACTGAAGCTTTCTTT. As protein: CASSDFQGVNTEAFF.

The rearrangement links TRBV7-8 to TRBJ1-2; 8 bases map to TRBD1. V gave up 3 bases and J gave up 2 bases; unmatched junction bases: 14. Germline V gene data show CDR1 as SGHVS and CDR2 as FQNEAQ. The CDR3 spans 18 residues. The CDR3, as DNA: TGTGCCAGCAGCTTCACCGGACAGGGCACCCTAGGCAACTATGGCTACACCTTC. Residues: CASSFTGQGTLGNYGYTF.

The rearrangement links TRBV9 to TRBJ2-6, with D unclear. The V and J ends lost 2 bases and 5 bases respectively, with 17 bases between them. Germline CDR1 SGDLS, CDR2 YYNGEE. CDR3 length equals 17 residues. This CDR3 reads CASSVAADQVRANVLTF. In DNA, the CDR3 is TGTGCCAGCAGCGTTGCCGCGGACCAGGTCAGGGCCAACGTCCTGACTTTC.

In DNA, the CDR3 is TGTGCCAGCAGCGTAGCTCCCAAGACTAGCGGGAGTTACGAGCAGTACTTC. Translated: CASSVAPKTSGSYEQYF. The chain has TRBV9 and TRBJ2-7; TRBD2 matches at 12 bases. Germline V gene data show CDR1 as SGDLS and CDR2 as YYNGEE. V was pared by 0 bases and J by 4 bases, with 8 bases of the junction left unmatched. The CDR3 consists of 17 residues.

For this clone: The sample has other DNA sequences that encode this CDR3 too. The rearrangement uses TRBV28 and TRBJ2-7; D remains ambiguous. V was clipped by 4 bases and J by 3 bases, with 7 bases between them. The CDR3 sequence is 12 residues long. Germline loops: CDR1 MDHEN, CDR2 SYDVKM. The CDR3 DNA follows: TGTGCCAGCAGTTCCACCTACTACGAGCAGTACTTC. Residues: CASSSTYYEQYF.

This chain joins TRBV6-1 and TRBJ1-4; the D gene is possibly TRBD1 (5 bases). CDR1 and CDR2 (germline): MNHNS, SASEGT. V dropped 1 base and J dropped 7 bases, with 13 bases sitting between them. The CDR3 extends over 15 amino acids. For the CDR3, the DNA is TGTGCCAGCAGTGAAGGGGGGGGGAGCTCTGAAAAACTGTTTTTT. Translated, it gives CASSEGGGSSEKLFF.

The chain uses TRBV9 and TRBJ1-2; tentatively, D is TRBD1 (5 bases). V lost 4 bases to trimming and J lost 2 bases, with 15 bases between them. Germline V gene sequence: CDR1 SGDLS, CDR2 YYNGEE. The CDR3 length is 15 residues. The CDR3 DNA follows: TGTGCCAGCAGCCCGGGACCCACCCCAAACTATGGCTACACCTTC. It codes for CASSPGPTPNYGYTF.

This chain joins TRBV29-1 and TRBJ2-7, with D tentatively TRBD1 or TRBD2 (5 bases each). V gave up 4 bases and J gave up 0 bases, with 19 bases separating them. CDR1 is SQVTM, CDR2 ANQGSEA, per germline. The CDR3 length is 16 residues. CDR3 coding DNA: TGCAGCGTTGTTTTACTAGACAGATTAAGCTCCTACGAGCAGTACTTC. Its protein is CSVVLLDRLSSYEQYF.

V gene TRBV13 combines with J gene TRBJ2-1, with 7 bases lining up with TRBD2. The germline gives CDR1 PRHDT, CDR2 FYEKMQ (reference sequence). Trimming cost V 2 bases and J 8 bases; bases outside gene matches: 6. This CDR3 contains 14 residues. The CDR3 region is CASSLMAGVHEQFF. The CDR3 coding sequence is TGTGCCAGCAGCTTAATGGCGGGAGTGCATGAGCAGTTCTTC.

Here the CDR3 DNA reads TGTGCCAGCATTGCAGGGTCTCTCGATACGCAGTATTTT. Amino acids: CASIAGSLDTQYF. The chain carries TRBV28 and TRBJ2-3; a possible D gene is TRBD1 (5 bases). CDR3 length equals 13 residues. The V gene lost 7 bases and the J gene lost 6 bases, with 14 bases spanning the gap. Germline lookup yields CDR1 MDHEN and CDR2 SYDVKM.

The J gene is TRBJ2-5, the V gene TRBV6-5; 7 nucleotides line up with TRBD2. Germline CDR1 MNHEY, CDR2 SVGAGI. Trimming took 2 bases from V and 5 from J; bases not matched to a gene: 11. This CDR3 contains 16 residues. Here the CDR3 reads CASSYSMGGRGETQYF. For the CDR3, the DNA is TGTGCCAGCAGTTACAGCATGGGGGGGAGAGGGGAGACCCAGTACTTC.

The chain has TRBV4-1 and TRBJ2-6; possibly TRBD2 for D (5 bases). Germline V gene lookup returns CDR1 MGHRA and CDR2 YSYEKL. This CDR3 has 16 residues. V dropped 4 bases and J dropped 0 bases, with 10 bases sitting between them. CDR3 region: CASSRGPTSGANVLTF. The CDR3 region has the DNA TGCGCCAGCAGCCGCGGGCCCACCTCTGGGGCCAACGTCCTGACTTTC.

The rearrangement uses TRBV2 and TRBJ1-3; D is undetermined. Germline V lookup: CDR1 SNHLY, CDR2 FYNNEI. Trimming took 6 bases from V and 7 from J, leaving 10 bases between them. The CDR3 sequence is 12 residues long. CDR3 sequence reads: CASRGVGNTIYF. The DNA of the CDR3 is TGTGCCAGCAGAGGCGTAGGGAACACCATATATTTT.

This clone was recorded only once. The chain carries TRBV7-2 and TRBJ1-2, with D tentatively TRBD1 (6 bases). Per germline, CDR1 SGHTA and CDR2 FQGNSA. V gave up 4 bases and J gave up 10 bases, with 19 bases separating them. The CDR3 consists of 14 residues. The CDR3 sequence: CASSSYSSTGNYTF. CDR3 bases: TGTGCCAGCAGCTCATACTCATCCACAGGGAACTACACCTTC.

A single count supports this clone. V usage is TRBV10-3 and J usage is TRBJ1-2, with a possible D match to TRBD1 (5 bases). V shed 3 bases and J shed 4 bases, with 15 bases lying between them. Looked up from germline, CDR1 is ENHRY and CDR2 is SYGVKD. The CDR3 runs 15 residues. The CDR3 here is CAISDWSKGAYGYTF. CDR3 DNA: TGTGCCATCAGTGATTGGAGTAAAGGGGCCTATGGCTACACCTTC.

In its sample, this clone was seen once. The chain couples TRBV20-1 to TRBJ2-1; no definite D call. The CDR3 covers 11 residues. Germline-derived CDR1 and CDR2 are DFQATT and SNEGSKA (reference sequence). V lost 1 base, J lost 14 bases, and 12 bases lay in between. CDR3 residues: CSARVRPLEFF. The CDR3 DNA is TGCAGTGCTAGAGTTCGACCCTTAGAGTTCTTC.

The V gene is TRBV7-3, the J gene TRBJ2-3; the match to TRBD2 covers 7 bases. V shed 5 bases, J shed 1 base, and the junction held 3 bases outside the gene matches. Germline CDR1 is SGHTA and CDR2 is FQGTGA. This CDR3 comprises 14 residues. The CDR3 reads CASSQGLGTDTQYF. CDR3 in DNA: TGTGCCAGCAGCCAAGGACTAGGCACAGATACGCAGTATTTT. The variable domain in full, with the rest retrieved from reference TRBV7-3 and TRBJ2-3, is GAGVSQTPSNKVTEKGKYVELRCDPISGHTALYWYRQSLGQGPEFLIYFQGTGAADDSGLPNDRFFAVRPEGSVSTLKIQRTERGDSAVYLCASSQGLGTDTQYFGPGTRLTVL.

Of note for this clone: In this CDR3 the conserved last residue, phenylalanine or tryptophan, is missing, so a read error is likely. CDR3: CASRAGLTGGYTL. The CDR3 DNA is TGTGCCAGCAGAGCAGGGTTAACGGGGGGCTACACCCTC. The chain joins TRBV28 to TRBJ1-2; a weak D match, TRBD1 (5 bases). This CDR3 spans 13 amino acids. The V gene lost 6 bases and the J gene lost 8 bases, with 16 bases spanning the gap. Germline-derived CDR1 and CDR2 are MDHEN and SYDVKM.

The V and J genes are TRBV5-6 and TRBJ1-6; 10 bases map to TRBD1. This CDR3 is 18 amino acids long. V shed 3 bases and J 7 bases; nucleotides not matched to a gene: 13. CDR1 is SGHDT and CDR2 is YYEEEE in the germline V gene. The CDR3 nucleotides are TGTGCCAGCAGCTCGACCACCGGGACAGGGGCCTTAAATTCACCCCTCCACTTT. Translation: CASSSTTGTGALNSPLHF.

The chain combines TRBV11-3 with TRBJ1-1; a possible D gene is TRBD1 (5 bases). In germline, CDR1 is SGHNT, CDR2 YENEEA. V was clipped by 5 bases and J by 4 bases, with 17 bases between them. The CDR3 is 15 amino acids. CDR3 amino acids: CASSQGAASGTEAFF. The CDR3 nucleotides are TGTGCCAGCAGCCAAGGGGCCGCTTCGGGCACTGAAGCTTTCTTT.

The J gene is TRBJ2-1, the V gene TRBV11-3; tentative D call: TRBD1 (6 bases). The germline V and J ends were trimmed by 3 bases and 10 bases, with 13 bases remaining between them. Germline CDR1 is SGHNT and CDR2 is YENEEA. This CDR3 has 13 amino acids. The CDR3 loop reads CASSFQGRAEQFF. Written as DNA, the CDR3 is TGTGCCAGCAGCTTTCAGGGGCGGGCCGAGCAGTTCTTC.

The rearrangement links TRBV6-5 to TRBJ2-7; D is uncertain. V lost 0 bases to trimming and J lost 6 bases, with 18 bases between them. In germline, CDR1 is MNHEY, CDR2 SVGAGI. The CDR3 is 16 amino acids. The CDR3 region has the DNA TGTGCCAGCAGTTACTCGAGAGGCTCAATCCAGGCCGAGCAGTACTTC. Its translation: CASSYSRGSIQAEQYF.

This clone was found once. The chain links TRBV5-1 to TRBJ2-7, with D unresolved. CDR1 and CDR2 from the germline V gene are SGHRS and YFSETQ. The CDR3 loop spans 15 amino acids. V lost 4 bases to trimming and J lost 3 bases, with 17 bases between them. The CDR3 nucleotides read TGCGCCAGCAGCACTCGGACGGGTCCCGGCTACGAGCAGTACTTC. This sequence encodes CASSTRTGPGYEQYF.

The V gene is TRBV12-5, the J gene TRBJ2-5; D gene ambiguous. V lost 8 bases and J 5 bases, leaving 15 bases between the germline ends. Germline V gene sequence: CDR1 LGHNT, CDR2 FRNRAP. This CDR3 comprises 13 residues. The CDR3 is CASCPTGWETQYF. In DNA, the CDR3 is TGTGCTAGTTGCCCCACCGGGTGGGAGACCCAGTACTTC.

In the case of this clone: Distinct nucleotide sequences in the sample also encode this CDR3. The V call is TRBV5-6, the J call TRBJ1-1; possible D gene TRBD1, 6 bases. There are 15 residues in the CDR3. V shed 2 bases and J shed 2 bases, with 13 bases lying between them. Germline V gives CDR1 SGHDT, CDR2 YYEEEE. The CDR3 region is CASSLRTVLNTEAFF. The CDR3 bases are TGTGCCAGCAGCTTAAGGACAGTCCTAAACACTGAAGCTTTCTTT.